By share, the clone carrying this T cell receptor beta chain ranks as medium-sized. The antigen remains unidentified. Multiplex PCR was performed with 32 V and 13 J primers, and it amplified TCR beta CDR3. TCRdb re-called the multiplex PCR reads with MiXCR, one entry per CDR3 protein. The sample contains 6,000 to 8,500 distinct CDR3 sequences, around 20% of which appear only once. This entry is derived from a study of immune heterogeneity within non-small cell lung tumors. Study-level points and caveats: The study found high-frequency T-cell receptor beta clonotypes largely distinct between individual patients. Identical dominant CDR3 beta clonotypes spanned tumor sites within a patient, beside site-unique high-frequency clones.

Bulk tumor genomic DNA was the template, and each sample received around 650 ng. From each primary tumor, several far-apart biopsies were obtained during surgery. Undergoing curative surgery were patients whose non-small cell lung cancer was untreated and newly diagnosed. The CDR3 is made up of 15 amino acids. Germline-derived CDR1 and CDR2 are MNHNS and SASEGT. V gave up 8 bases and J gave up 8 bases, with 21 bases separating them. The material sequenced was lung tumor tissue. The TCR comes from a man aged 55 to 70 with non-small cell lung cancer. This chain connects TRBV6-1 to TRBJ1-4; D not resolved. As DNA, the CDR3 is TGTGCCAGCCGTGCGGTGGGCTCTGGCACGGAAAAACTGTTTTTT. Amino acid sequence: CASRAVGSGTEKLFF.